The 32 T cell receptor beta chains reported below all come from one sample, sequenced in a study of OX40 agonist ivuxolimab in advanced cancers. Clones were read by immunoSEQ multiplex PCR, and TCRdb kept only the in-frame ones, dropping some. Among roughly 120,000 clones listed, just under 95% were seen once. The sequenced sample was CD4+ or CD8+ T cells sorted from blood, obtained in a trial of the OX40 agonist ivuxolimab. Receptors were obtained from an adult with an advanced solid tumor such as melanoma, head and neck, liver or kidney cancer.

The V call is TRBV5-1, the J call TRBJ2-2; TRBD2 is a possible D gene (7 bases). V dropped 6 bases and J dropped 5 bases, with 17 bases sitting between them. CDR3 size: 15 residues. Germline CDR1 is SGHRS and CDR2 is YFSETQ. In DNA form, the CDR3 reads TGCGCCAGCAAGGAAGGGGGGGATTCTACCGGGGAGCTGTTTTTT. It codes for CASKEGGDSTGELFF. The variable domain in full, completed from reference TRBV5-1 and TRBJ2-2, reads KAGVTQTPRYLIKTRGQQVTLSCSPISGHRSVSWYQQTPGQGLQFLFEYFSETQRNKGNFPGRFSGRQFSNSRSEMNVSTLELGDSALYLCASKEGGDSTGELFFGEGSRLTVL.

The chain employs TRBV5-5 and TRBJ2-1; 8 positions match TRBD2. V shed 3 bases and J 0 bases; nucleotides not matched to a gene: 2. Germline V lookup: CDR1 SGHKS, CDR2 YYEKEE (reference sequence). The CDR3 is 15 amino acids. The CDR3 DNA reads as TGTGCCAGCAGCTCCACTAGCGGCTCCTACAATGAGCAGTTCTTC. Translated, it gives CASSSTSGSYNEQFF.

The rearrangement links TRBV2 to TRBJ1-1; no reliable D call. This CDR3 has 14 amino acids. Germline-derived CDR1 and CDR2 are SNHLY and FYNNEI. V was pared by 8 bases and J by 3 bases, with 16 bases between. The CDR3: CASEQRAFHTEAFF. The DNA for the CDR3 is TGTGCCAGCGAACAGAGGGCGTTTCACACTGAAGCTTTCTTT.

The rearrangement uses TRBV7-2 and TRBJ2-1; 9 bases agree with TRBD1. CDR1 is SGHTA and CDR2 is FQGNSA in the germline V gene. With 6 bases clipped from V and 7 bases from J, the junction kept 13 bases outside the gene matches. The CDR3 length is 16 residues. In DNA form, the CDR3 reads TGTGCCAGCAGACCGACCGGGACAGGGTTAGATAATGAGCAGTTCTTC. This translates into CASRPTGTGLDNEQFF.

The chain is built from TRBV18 and TRBJ1-1; D possibly corresponds to TRBD1 (6 bases). Trimming shortened V by 6 bases and J by 0 bases, and 14 bases separated the two germline ends. Germline V gene data show CDR1 as KGHSH and CDR2 as LQKENI. CDR3 size: 15 residues. This CDR3 reads CASSLEQGLNTEAFF. DNA of the CDR3: TGTGCCAGCTCCCTCGAACAGGGACTGAACACTGAAGCTTTCTTT.

This clone has only one observation. The chain employs TRBV13 and TRBJ2-7; no firm D call. The germline gives CDR1 PRHDT, CDR2 FYEKMQ (reference sequence). Trimming shortened V by 5 bases and J by 0 bases, and 11 bases separated the two germline ends. CDR3 length: 14 residues. CDR3 sequence: CASSLKGSSYEQYF. The CDR3 bases are TGTGCCAGCAGCCTCAAGGGAAGCTCCTACGAGCAGTACTTC.

Only a few counts were recorded for this clone. The chain employs TRBV5-1 and TRBJ2-5; D perhaps matches TRBD1 (6 bases). Germline-derived CDR1 and CDR2 are SGHRS and YFSETQ. CDR3 length: 14 amino acids. The ends were cut back, 4 bases at V and 1 base at J, with 11 bases in the middle. This chain's CDR3 is CASSIGTTQETQYF. CDR3 nucleotide sequence: TGCGCCAGCAGCATAGGGACAACCCAAGAGACCCAGTACTTC.

The table lists this clone with a count of one. V gene TRBV7-9 combines with J gene TRBJ1-4; D gene ambiguous. The CDR3 loop spans 15 amino acids. The germline V gene has CDR1 SEHNR and CDR2 FQNEAQ (reference sequence). The ends were cut back, 6 bases at V and 5 bases at J, with 16 bases in the middle. CDR3 amino acids: CASRNSVEKNEKLFF. The CDR3 DNA is TGTGCCAGCAGGAATAGCGTGGAGAAGAATGAAAAACTGTTTTTT.

The chain joins TRBV6-6 to TRBJ2-3; 7 nucleotides agree with TRBD1. CDR3 size: 14 residues. Germline loops: CDR1 MNHNY, CDR2 SVGAGI (reference sequence). V shed 4 bases, J shed 4 bases, and the junction held 5 bases outside the gene matches. The CDR3 is CASSSLQGPDTQYF. DNA for the CDR3: TGTGCCAGCAGTTCCTTACAGGGGCCAGATACGCAGTATTTT.

The chain uses TRBV7-8 and TRBJ2-2, with D hard to call. Trimming took off 4 bases at V and 6 bases at J, with 6 bases between the two ends. The CDR3 has 12 amino acids. The germline gives CDR1 SGHVS, CDR2 FQNEAQ. The CDR3 protein is CASSSMAGELFF. CDR3 DNA sequence: TGTGCCAGCAGCTCGATGGCCGGGGAGCTGTTTTTT.

This clone was seen only once. An end of the junction does not agree with germline; a read error may underlie this. The V gene is TRBV27, the J gene TRBJ2-2; no firm D call. The CDR3 runs 15 residues. CDR1 is MNHEY and CDR2 is SMNVEV in the germline V gene (reference sequence). This CDR3 reads CASTPYRTNIGELFF. Here the CDR3 DNA reads TGTGCCAGCACCCCATACAGAACTAACATCGGGGAGCTGTTTTTT.

A single count supports this clone. The V gene is TRBV6-5, the J gene TRBJ1-5; 9 bases are a match to TRBD1. V was clipped by 6 bases and J by 4 bases; unmatched bases: 4. Germline V gene sequence: CDR1 MNHEY, CDR2 SVGAGI. This CDR3 spans 14 amino acids. As DNA, the CDR3 is TGTGCCAGCAGGGTAGGGACAGGGAATCAGCCCCAGCATTTT. Translated, it gives CASRVGTGNQPQHF.

The rearrangement links TRBV28 to TRBJ2-6; no reliable D call. V lost 6 bases to trimming and J lost 7 bases, with 19 bases between them. Germline CDR1 reads MDHEN; CDR2 reads SYDVKM. This CDR3 spans 16 amino acids. The CDR3 loop is CASRETGPRGANVLTF. The CDR3 coding sequence is TGTGCCAGCAGGGAGACCGGGCCTAGAGGAGCCAACGTCCTGACTTTC.

The chain joins TRBV4-3 to TRBJ2-7, with 7 bases that match TRBD1. The germline V gene encodes CDR1 LGHNA and CDR2 YSLEER. The CDR3 runs to 16 residues. Losses at the gene ends were 4 bases for V and 2 bases for J; bases not matched to a gene: 11. The CDR3 DNA is TGCGCCAGCAGCCGAGGGCCAGGGGGTGAGGCCTACGAGCAGTACTTC. It is translated as CASSRGPGGEAYEQYF.

The chain recombines TRBV27 with TRBJ1-1, with no clear D. The length of the CDR3 is 16 residues. Germline CDR1 is MNHEY and CDR2 is SMNVEV (reference sequence). V was clipped by 2 bases and J by 0 bases, with 13 bases between them. The CDR3 DNA is TGTGCCAGCAGTTTAAGGTCTGGGCGGATGAACACTGAAGCTTTCTTT. It yields the protein CASSLRSGRMNTEAFF.

CDR3 amino acids: CASRVGGSGSYEQYF. The CDR3 DNA reads as TGTGCCAGCAGGGTTGGTGGGAGTGGTTCCTACGAGCAGTACTTC. The gene calls are TRBV28 and TRBJ2-7; weak D call: TRBD2 (5 bases). The CDR3 length is 15 residues. Trimming shortened V by 6 bases and J by 1 base, and 16 bases separated the two germline ends. Germline-derived CDR1 and CDR2 are MDHEN and SYDVKM.

This clone was recorded once. J is TRBJ2-1 and V is TRBV25-1; the match to TRBD2 covers 9 bases. The CDR3 spans 16 residues. CDR1 is MGHDK and CDR2 is SYGVNS in the germline V gene. With V trimmed by 4 bases and J by 0 bases, 4 bases remained unmatched. The CDR3 here is CASSGTSASSYNEQFF. In DNA, the CDR3 is TGTGCCAGCAGTGGGACTAGCGCAAGCTCCTACAATGAGCAGTTCTTC.

This clone turned up a few times. A junction boundary mismatches the germline segment, possibly from a read error. The genes are TRBV10-1 and TRBJ1-2; no reliable D call. The CDR3 has 14 amino acids. Germline CDR1 reads WNHNN; CDR2 reads SYGVQD (reference sequence). This chain's CDR3 is CASSVHSGINEGSF. In DNA form, the CDR3 reads TGCGCCAGCAGCGTACATTCAGGTATCAACGAAGGATCCTTC.

The genes are TRBV11-3 and TRBJ2-7; perhaps TRBD1 as D (5 bases). CDR1 is SGHNT, CDR2 YENEEA, per germline. CDR3 length: 13 amino acids. V dropped 3 bases and J dropped 0 bases, with 6 bases sitting between them. CDR3 amino acids: CASSLTASYEQYF. CDR3 coding DNA: TGTGCCAGCAGCTTGACAGCCTCCTACGAGCAGTACTTC.

V gene TRBV6-6 combines with J gene TRBJ1-2; D gene unclear. Germline CDR1 reads MNHNY; CDR2 reads SVGAGI (reference sequence). CDR3 length: 15 residues. V dropped 0 bases and J dropped 5 bases, with 13 bases sitting between them. CDR3 coding DNA: TGTGCCAGCAGTTACTCGAGTCAGGTTTTATATGGCTACACCTTC. Translation: CASSYSSQVLYGYTF.

This clone was detected once. V gene TRBV30 combines with J gene TRBJ1-1; D is uncertain. Per germline, CDR1 GTSNPN and CDR2 SVGIG (reference sequence). The CDR3 consists of 14 residues. The V end was cut by 0 bases, the J end by 4 bases, with 12 bases between. DNA of the CDR3: TGTGCCTGGAGTGTTGAACCGCGGGGCACTGAAGCTTTCTTT. Its protein product is CAWSVEPRGTEAFF.

The chain recombines TRBV5-1 with TRBJ1-5, with 8 bases identical to TRBD1. CDR3 length equals 15 residues. The V gene end was trimmed by 0 bases and the J gene end by 3 bases; junction bases not matched to a gene: 2. Per germline, CDR1 SGHRS and CDR2 YFSETQ. The CDR3 region is CASSLAGQDNQPQHF. The DNA for the CDR3 is TGCGCCAGCAGCTTGGCGGGACAGGACAATCAGCCCCAGCATTTT.

The rearrangement links TRBV2 to TRBJ2-7; 12 bases match TRBD2. The CDR3 length is 15 residues. Trimming at V came to 6 bases and at J to 5 bases, leaving 8 bases not matched to a gene. Germline CDR1 reads SNHLY; CDR2 reads FYNNEI. CDR3 in amino acids: CASSPSGRAANEQYF. CDR3 nucleotides: TGTGCCAGCAGCCCTAGCGGGAGGGCCGCCAACGAGCAGTACTTC.

The chain joins TRBV6-4 to TRBJ2-3; TRBD2 matches 10 bases. J lost 4 bases, V lost 5 bases, and 18 bases had no gene match. Germline V gene sequence: CDR1 MRHNA, CDR2 SNTAGT. The CDR3 has 19 amino acids. The CDR3 reads CASSPGLAGDAAYADTQYF. CDR3 in DNA: TGTGCCAGCAGTCCCGGGCTAGCGGGAGACGCCGCATACGCAGATACGCAGTATTTT.

This chain connects TRBV5-4 to TRBJ1-1; D is undetermined. Germline values: CDR1 SGHNT, CDR2 YYREEE (reference sequence). Trimming left V 5 bases short and J 2 bases short, with 22 bases between. The CDR3 spans 17 residues. The CDR3 protein is CASSFEPSVGLNTEAFF. CDR3 bases: TGTGCCAGCAGTTTCGAACCTTCGGTAGGATTAAACACTGAAGCTTTCTTT.

J is TRBJ2-2 and V is TRBV6-4, with 8 bases that match TRBD1. This CDR3 comprises 15 residues. Germline-derived CDR1 and CDR2 are MRHNA and SNTAGT. Losses at the gene ends were 5 bases for V and 6 bases for J; bases not matched to a gene: 8. CDR3 nucleotide sequence: TGTGCCAGCAGTCCGACAGGGGTCAGGTCCGGGGAGCTGTTTTTT. Its protein product is CASSPTGVRSGELFF.

V usage is TRBV6-1 and J usage is TRBJ2-7; 9 bases are a match to TRBD1. J lost 3 bases, V lost 4 bases, and 4 bases had no gene match. Per the germline V gene, CDR1 is MNHNS and CDR2 is SASEGT. The length of the CDR3 is 14 residues. The CDR3 is CASSVRDRDYEQYF. As DNA, the CDR3 is TGTGCCAGCAGTGTTCGGGACAGGGACTACGAGCAGTACTTC.

This clone was observed a single time. V is TRBV27 and J is TRBJ2-4, with TRBD1 identical over 8 bases. Germline V CDR1 and CDR2: MNHEY, SMNVEV (reference sequence). The CDR3 length is 14 residues. Trimming took 5 bases from V and 7 from J; bases not matched to a gene: 7. CDR3 bases: TGTGCCAGCAGTGACCCGACAGGGGAGAACATTCAGTACTTC. Its translation: CASSDPTGENIQYF.

The V call is TRBV5-1, the J call TRBJ1-1, with D unclear. The CDR3 length is 15 residues. V gave up 0 bases and J gave up 5 bases, with 14 bases separating them. The germline V gene has CDR1 SGHRS and CDR2 YFSETQ. The CDR3 DNA reads TGCGCCAGCAGCTTGGAACCTGTCTCGGGGACTGAAGCTTTCTTT. Translated, it gives CASSLEPVSGTEAFF.

The chain is built from TRBV2 and TRBJ2-2; 11 nucleotides align to TRBD2. The germline gives CDR1 SNHLY, CDR2 FYNNEI. J lost 6 bases, V lost 8 bases, and 8 bases had no gene match. This CDR3 region has 15 residues. The CDR3 region has the DNA TGTGCCAGCCGGGGACTAGCGGCCCCGTCCGGGGAGCTGTTTTTT. Its protein product is CASRGLAAPSGELFF.

As regards this clone: This may come from a read error, since a much larger clone is one base off. The V call is TRBV9, the J call TRBJ2-7; no firm D call. Germline lookup yields CDR1 SGDLS and CDR2 YYNGEE. This CDR3 has 11 residues. V was shortened by 2 bases and J by 4 bases, with 4 bases between the two germline ends. The CDR3 protein is CASSVKYEQYF. The CDR3 DNA reads TGTGCCAGCAGCGTTAAGTACGAGCAGTACTTC.

This clone qualifies as medium-sized. The chain uses TRBV28 and TRBJ2-7, with 7 bases aligning to TRBD2. V shed 6 bases, J shed 3 bases, and the junction held 8 bases outside the gene matches. Germline V CDR1 and CDR2: MDHEN, SYDVKM. This CDR3 region has 14 residues. CDR3 protein: CASSPGLGYYEQYF. The CDR3 DNA is TGTGCCAGCAGCCCTGGACTAGGCTACTACGAGCAGTACTTC.